The entry below gives a single T cell receptor beta chain sequence along with its context. This sample stems from a study of cytomegalovirus exposure and HLA in healthy donors. The PCR used 60 Vbeta and 13 Jbeta primers. Sequenced by immunoSEQ multiplex PCR; TCRdb stores in-frame clones only, minus some. The repertoire holds some 160,000 clones, with 80% as singletons. From germline, CDR1 is GTSNPN and CDR2 SVGIG (reference sequence). This CDR3 region has 12 residues. Trimming took 7 bases from V and 0 from J, leaving 9 bases between them. The source is a male donor in good health and CMV-seronegative. Sequenced: PBMCs. The chain employs TRBV30 and TRBJ1-1; the D is unclear. CDR3 nucleotides: TGTGCCTCGCCGGGGTTGAACACTGAAGCTTTCTTT. As protein: CASPGLNTEAFF.